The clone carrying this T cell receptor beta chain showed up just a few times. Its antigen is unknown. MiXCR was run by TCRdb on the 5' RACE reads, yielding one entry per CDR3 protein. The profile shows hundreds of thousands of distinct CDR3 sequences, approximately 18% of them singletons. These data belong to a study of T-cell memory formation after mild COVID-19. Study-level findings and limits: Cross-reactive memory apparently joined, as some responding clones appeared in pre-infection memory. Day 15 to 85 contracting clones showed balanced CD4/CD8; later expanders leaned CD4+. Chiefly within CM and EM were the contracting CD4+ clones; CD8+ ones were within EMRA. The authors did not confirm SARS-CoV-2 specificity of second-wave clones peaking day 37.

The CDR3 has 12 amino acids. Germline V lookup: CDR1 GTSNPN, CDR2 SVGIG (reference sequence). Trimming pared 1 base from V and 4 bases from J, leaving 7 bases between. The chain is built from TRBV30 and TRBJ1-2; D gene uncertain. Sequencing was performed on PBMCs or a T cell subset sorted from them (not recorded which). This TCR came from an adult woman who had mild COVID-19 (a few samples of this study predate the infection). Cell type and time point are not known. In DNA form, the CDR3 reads TGTGCCTGGAGTGGACCGGGCTATGGCTACACCTTC. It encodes CAWSGPGYGYTF.